This T cell receptor beta chain was retrieved from a study of CD4 T cells in relation to SARS-CoV-2 and coronaviruses. Study-wide background: ViraFEST: approximately ten-day antigen culture of PBMCs, then TCR beta CDR3 sequencing.

Here immunoSEQ multiplex PCR was the method, and the copy in TCRdb shows in-frame clones only, minus some. The sample records 24,000 or so clones, 70% to 80% being singletons. General study findings and limits: This crossreactivity analysis covered spike protein alone, no other viral proteins. Monoreactive clones expanded significantly more to SARS-CoV-2 than crossreactive clones did.

Germline loops: CDR1 LNHDA, CDR2 SQIVND (reference sequence). V was clipped by 3 bases and J by 3 bases, with 24 bases between them. The CDR3 extends over 19 amino acids. Before the COVID-19 pandemic, during about 2011-2019, CD4+ T cells were taken from unexposed donors. CD4+ T cells were isolated from the cells after 10 days of culture. Cells permitting, SARS-CoV-2 S/N and four cold-coronavirus spikes were tested on unexposed-donor CD4+ T cells. Worth noting for this clone: Its antigen is still unknown.

Sequencing used CD4+ T cells from PBMCs, cultured in vitro. This chain uses TRBV19 with TRBJ1-5; tentative D call: TRBD1 (5 bases). The clonotype comes from a human donor in good health. CDR3 in amino acids: CASSIRQNRILRINQPQHF. The CDR3 DNA reads TGTGCCAGTAGTATCCGGCAGAACAGGATCCTAAGGATCAATCAGCCCCAGCATTTT.